The rows below give T cell receptor beta chains drawn from one sample of a study of chemoradiotherapy in HPV16-positive cancers. TCRdb's copy holds only in-frame clones and misses some; the assay was immunoSEQ multiplex PCR. The sample lists approximately 12,000 clones, around 72% occurring once. This specimen was acquired from a patient who underwent chemoradiotherapy. These receptors were collected from a human donor with HPV-associated anogenital cancer. The CDR3 runs from the conserved cysteine through the conserved F or W. Fields, in order: CDR3 length, clone size, D gene, V gene, J gene, CDR3 protein, CDR3 DNA. The D gene is left open where the match is weak. The listing skips clone size in some rows; elsewhere it reads once, few, many or a size class.

>15|once|TRBD2|TRBV4-3|TRBJ2-1
CASSQGLAGAREQFF
TGCGCCAGCAGCCAAGGTCTAGCGGGAGCACGTGAGCAGTTCTTC
>14|NA|NA|TRBV28|TRBJ2-7
CASSLVSGAYEQYF
TGTGCCAGCAGTTTAGTCAGTGGGGCGTACGAGCAGTACTTC
>14|few|NA|TRBV21-1|TRBJ2-7
CASSKGGGRYEQYF
TGTGCCAGCAGCAAAGGGGGAGGACGCTACGAGCAGTACTTC
>14|few|NA|TRBV4-2|TRBJ1-1
CASSPRLLNTEAFF
TGTGCCAGCAGCCCCCGTCTCCTGAACACTGAAGCTTTCTTT
>15|NA|NA|TRBV11-2|TRBJ1-5
CASSPTGQDNQPQHF
TGTGCCAGCAGCCCCACGGGACAAGACAATCAGCCCCAGCATTTT
>14|NA|NA|TRBV19|TRBJ2-1
CASSRSPASNEQFF
TGTGCCAGTAGTAGGTCCCCCGCTAGCAATGAGCAGTTCTTC
>13|NA|TRBD1|TRBV28|TRBJ2-7
CASSLPGQSEQYF
TGTGCCAGCAGTTTACCGGGACAGTCCGAGCAGTACTTC
>15|NA|NA|TRBV4-1|TRBJ2-6
CASSQGISGANVLTF
TGCGCCAGCAGCCAAGGAATATCTGGGGCCAACGTCCTGACTTTC
>17|NA|TRBD2|TRBV5-6|TRBJ2-7
CASSPSILAGEIYEQYF
TGTGCCAGCAGCCCTTCGATTTTAGCGGGAGAGATATACGAGCAGTACTTC
>15|few|TRBD2|TRBV11-2|TRBJ2-7
CASSLAGLDVPEQYF
TGTGCCAGCAGCTTAGCGGGACTAGATGTCCCCGAGCAGTACTTC
>16|NA|NA|TRBV28|TRBJ1-5
CASSTIRGSGNQPQHF
TGTGCCAGCAGTACAATCAGGGGTAGCGGCAATCAGCCCCAGCATTTT
>12|NA|NA|TRBV28|TRBJ1-1
CASGKVIAEAFF
TGTGCCAGCGGGAAAGTGATCGCTGAAGCTTTCTTT
>16|NA|NA|TRBV23-1|TRBJ2-1
CASSQWWPSSYNEQFF
TGCGCCAGCAGTCAGTGGTGGCCAAGCTCCTACAATGAGCAGTTCTTC
>15|NA|NA|TRBV5-6|TRBJ2-1
CASAEGESSYNEQFF
TGTGCCAGCGCCGAGGGGGAGAGCTCCTACAATGAGCAGTTCTTC
>16|NA|TRBD2|TRBV9|TRBJ2-1
CASSVTSGWSYNEQFF
TGTGCCAGCAGCGTCACTAGCGGCTGGTCCTACAATGAGCAGTTCTTC
>14|NA|NA|TRBV6-5|TRBJ2-1
CASSYSGTPNEQFF
TGTGCCAGCAGTTACTCCGGGACCCCCAATGAGCAGTTCTTC
>16|NA|TRBD1|TRBV9|TRBJ1-1
CASSATDFGTGPEAFF
TGTGCCAGCAGCGCTACCGACTTCGGGACAGGGCCTGAAGCTTTCTTT
>16|NA|TRBD2|TRBV5-1|TRBJ2-1
CASSALTSGRGNEQFF
TGCGCCAGCAGCGCGCTAACTAGCGGGAGAGGGAATGAGCAGTTCTTC
>18|NA|NA|TRBV7-9|TRBJ1-3
CASSLGRGTTRSGNTIYF
TGTGCCAGCAGCCTAGGGAGAGGGACAACCCGCTCTGGAAACACCATATATTTT
>12|NA|NA|TRBV2|TRBJ1-2
CASRQVPDGYTF
TGTGCCAGCAGACAGGTCCCGGATGGCTACACCTTC
>14|NA|NA|TRBV19|TRBJ2-7
CASSNDAVSYEQYF
TGTGCCAGTAGTAACGACGCGGTCTCCTACGAGCAGTACTTC
>18|once|TRBD2|TRBV7-8|TRBJ2-7
CASSLTTLTSGRVYEQYF
TGTGCCAGCAGCTTAACAACGCTAACTAGCGGGAGGGTCTACGAGCAGTACTTC